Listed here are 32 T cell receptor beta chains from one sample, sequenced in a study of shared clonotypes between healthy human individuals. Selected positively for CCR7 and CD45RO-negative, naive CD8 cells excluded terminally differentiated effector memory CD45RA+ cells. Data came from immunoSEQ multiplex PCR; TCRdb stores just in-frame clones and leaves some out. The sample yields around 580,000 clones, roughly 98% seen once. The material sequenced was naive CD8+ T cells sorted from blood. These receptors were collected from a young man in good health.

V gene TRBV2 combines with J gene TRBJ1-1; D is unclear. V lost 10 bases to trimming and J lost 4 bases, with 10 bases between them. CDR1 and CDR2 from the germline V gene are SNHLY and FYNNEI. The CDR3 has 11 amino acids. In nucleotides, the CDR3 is TGTGCCACCCAAGGGCGCACTGAAGCTTTCTTT. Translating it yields CATQGRTEAFF. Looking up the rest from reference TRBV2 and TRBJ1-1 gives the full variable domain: EPEVTQTPSHQVTQMGQEVILRCVPISNHLYFYWYRQILGQKVEFLVSFYNNEISEKSEIFDDQFSVERPDGSNFTLKIRSTKLEDSAMYFCATQGRTEAFFGQGTRLTVV.

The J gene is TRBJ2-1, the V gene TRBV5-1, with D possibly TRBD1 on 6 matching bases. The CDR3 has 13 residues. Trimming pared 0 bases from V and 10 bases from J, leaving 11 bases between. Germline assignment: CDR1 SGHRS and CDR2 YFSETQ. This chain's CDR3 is CASSLGQVKEQFF. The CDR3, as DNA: TGCGCCAGCAGCTTGGGACAGGTCAAGGAGCAGTTCTTC. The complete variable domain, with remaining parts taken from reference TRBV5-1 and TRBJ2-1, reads KAGVTQTPRYLIKTRGQQVTLSCSPISGHRSVSWYQQTPGQGLQFLFEYFSETQRNKGNFPGRFSGRQFSNSRSEMNVSTLELGDSALYLCASSLGQVKEQFFGPGTRLTVL.

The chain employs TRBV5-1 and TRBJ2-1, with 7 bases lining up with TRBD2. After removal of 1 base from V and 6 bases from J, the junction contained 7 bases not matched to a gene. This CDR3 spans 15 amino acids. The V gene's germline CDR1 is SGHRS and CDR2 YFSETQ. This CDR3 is CASSLFGRTFNEQFF. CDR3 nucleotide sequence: TGCGCCAGCAGCTTGTTCGGGAGGACCTTCAATGAGCAGTTCTTC.

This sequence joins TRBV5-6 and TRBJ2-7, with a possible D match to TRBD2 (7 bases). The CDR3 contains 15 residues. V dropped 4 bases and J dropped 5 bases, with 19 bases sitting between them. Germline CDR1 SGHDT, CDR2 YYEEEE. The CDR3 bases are TGTGCCAGCAGCGTAAAACAGGGAGGGAACCACGAGCAGTACTTC. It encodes CASSVKQGGNHEQYF. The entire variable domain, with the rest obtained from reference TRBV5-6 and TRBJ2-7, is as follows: DAGVTQSPTHLIKTRGQQVTLRCSPKSGHDTVSWYQQALGQGPQFIFQYYEEEERQRGNFPDRFSGHQFPNYSSELNVNALLLGDSALYLCASSVKQGGNHEQYFGPGTRLTVT.

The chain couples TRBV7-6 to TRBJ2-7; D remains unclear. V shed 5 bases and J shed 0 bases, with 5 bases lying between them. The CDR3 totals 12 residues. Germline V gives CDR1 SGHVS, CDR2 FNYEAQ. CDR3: CASSGLSYEQYF. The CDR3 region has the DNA TGTGCCAGCAGCGGGCTCTCCTACGAGCAGTACTTC.

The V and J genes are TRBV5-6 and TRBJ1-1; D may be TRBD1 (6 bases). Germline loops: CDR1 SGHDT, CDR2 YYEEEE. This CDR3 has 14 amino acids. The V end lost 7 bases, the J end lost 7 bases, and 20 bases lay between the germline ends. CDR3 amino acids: CASSTRPRGLEAFF. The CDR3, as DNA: TGTGCCAGCTCTACTCGGCCCAGGGGACTTGAAGCTTTCTTT.

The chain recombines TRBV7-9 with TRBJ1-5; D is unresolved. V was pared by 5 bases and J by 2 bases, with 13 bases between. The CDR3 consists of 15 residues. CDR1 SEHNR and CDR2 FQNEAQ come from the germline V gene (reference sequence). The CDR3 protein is CASSKSGGGNQPQHF. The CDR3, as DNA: TGTGCCAGCAGCAAAAGCGGCGGGGGCAATCAGCCCCAGCATTTT.

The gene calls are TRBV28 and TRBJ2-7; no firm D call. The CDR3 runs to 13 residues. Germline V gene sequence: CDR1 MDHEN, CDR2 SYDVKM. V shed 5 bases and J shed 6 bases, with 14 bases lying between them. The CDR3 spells CASSTSEHSEQYF. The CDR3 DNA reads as TGTGCCAGCAGTACCTCCGAGCACTCCGAGCAGTACTTC.

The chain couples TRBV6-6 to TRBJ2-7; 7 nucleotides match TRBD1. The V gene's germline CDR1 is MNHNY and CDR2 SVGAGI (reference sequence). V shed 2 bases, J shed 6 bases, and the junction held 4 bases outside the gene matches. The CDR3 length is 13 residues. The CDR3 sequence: CASSYLTGSEQYF. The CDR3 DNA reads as TGTGCCAGCAGTTACCTGACAGGGAGCGAGCAGTACTTC.

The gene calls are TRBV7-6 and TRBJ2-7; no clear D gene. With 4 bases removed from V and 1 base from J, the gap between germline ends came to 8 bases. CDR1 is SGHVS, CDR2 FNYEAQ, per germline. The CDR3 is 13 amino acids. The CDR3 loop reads CASSSGSSYEQYF. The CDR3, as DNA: TGTGCCAGCAGCTCGGGTAGTTCCTACGAGCAGTACTTC. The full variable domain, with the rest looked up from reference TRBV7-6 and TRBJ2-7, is GAGVSQSPRYKVTKRGQDVALRCDPISGHVSLYWYRQALGQGPEFLTYFNYEAQQDKSGLPNDRFSAERPEGSISTLTIQRTEQRDSAMYRCASSSGSSYEQYFGPGTRLTVT.

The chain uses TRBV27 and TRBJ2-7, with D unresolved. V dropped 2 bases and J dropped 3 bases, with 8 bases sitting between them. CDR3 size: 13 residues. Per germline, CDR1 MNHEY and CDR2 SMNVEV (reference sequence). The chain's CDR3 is CASSLQAGYEQYF. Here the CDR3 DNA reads TGTGCCAGCAGTTTACAGGCCGGCTACGAGCAGTACTTC.

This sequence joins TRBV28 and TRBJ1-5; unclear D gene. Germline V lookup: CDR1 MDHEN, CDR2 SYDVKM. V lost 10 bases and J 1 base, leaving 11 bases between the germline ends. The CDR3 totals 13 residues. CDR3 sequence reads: CATTDWSNQPQHF. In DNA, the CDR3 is TGTGCCACCACTGACTGGAGCAATCAGCCCCAGCATTTT. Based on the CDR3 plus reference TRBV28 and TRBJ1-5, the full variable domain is DVKVTQSSRYLVKRTGEKVFLECVQDMDHENMFWYRQDPGLGLRLIYFSYDVKMKEKGDIPEGYSVSREKKERFSLILESASTNQTSMYLCATTDWSNQPQHFGDGTRLSIL.

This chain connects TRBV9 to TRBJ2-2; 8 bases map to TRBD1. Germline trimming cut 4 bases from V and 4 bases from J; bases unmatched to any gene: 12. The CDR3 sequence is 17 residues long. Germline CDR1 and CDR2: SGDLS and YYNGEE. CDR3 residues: CASSLPGTGVSTGELFF. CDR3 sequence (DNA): TGTGCCAGCAGCTTACCCGGGACAGGAGTATCCACCGGGGAGCTGTTTTTT.

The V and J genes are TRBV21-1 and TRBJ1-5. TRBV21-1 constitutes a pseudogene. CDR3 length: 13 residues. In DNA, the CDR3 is TGTGCCAGCAGCAGCCATAGCAATCAGCCCCAGCATTTT. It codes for CASSSHSNQPQHF.

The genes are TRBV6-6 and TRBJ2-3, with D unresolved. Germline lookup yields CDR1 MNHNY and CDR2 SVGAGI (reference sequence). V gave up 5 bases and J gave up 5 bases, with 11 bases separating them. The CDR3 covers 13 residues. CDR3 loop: CASSARVGDTQYF. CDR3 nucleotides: TGTGCCAGCAGTGCCCGAGTAGGAGATACGCAGTATTTT.

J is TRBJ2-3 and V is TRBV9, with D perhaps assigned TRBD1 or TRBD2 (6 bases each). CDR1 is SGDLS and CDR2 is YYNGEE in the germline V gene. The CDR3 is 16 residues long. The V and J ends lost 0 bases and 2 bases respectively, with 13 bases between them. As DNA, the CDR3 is TGTGCCAGCAGCGTAGCTATAGGGGGGCCCACAGATACGCAGTATTTT. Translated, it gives CASSVAIGGPTDTQYF.

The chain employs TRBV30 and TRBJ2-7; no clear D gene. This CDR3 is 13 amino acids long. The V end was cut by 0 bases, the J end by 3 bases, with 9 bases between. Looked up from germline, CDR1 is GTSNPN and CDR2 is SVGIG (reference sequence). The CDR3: CAWSVTDDYEQYF. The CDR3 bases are TGTGCCTGGAGTGTAACGGATGACTACGAGCAGTACTTC.

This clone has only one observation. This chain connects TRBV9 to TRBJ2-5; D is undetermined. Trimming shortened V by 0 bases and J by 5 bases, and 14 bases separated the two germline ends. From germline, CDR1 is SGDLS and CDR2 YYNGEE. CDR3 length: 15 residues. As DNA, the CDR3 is TGTGCCAGCAGCGTAGGTGGTGGTCTTGTTGAGACCCAGTACTTC. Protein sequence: CASSVGGGLVETQYF.

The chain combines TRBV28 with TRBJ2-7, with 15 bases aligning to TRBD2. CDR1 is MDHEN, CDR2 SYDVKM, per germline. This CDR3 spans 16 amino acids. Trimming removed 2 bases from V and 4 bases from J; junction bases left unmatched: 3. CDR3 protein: CASSLRTSGRVYEQYF. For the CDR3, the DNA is TGTGCCAGCAGTTTAAGGACTAGCGGGAGGGTTTACGAGCAGTACTTC.

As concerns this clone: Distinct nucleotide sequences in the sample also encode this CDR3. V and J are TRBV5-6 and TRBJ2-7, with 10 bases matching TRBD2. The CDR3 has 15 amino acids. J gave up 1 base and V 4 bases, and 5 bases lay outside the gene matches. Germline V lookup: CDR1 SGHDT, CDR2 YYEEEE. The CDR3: CASSPRTSGSYEQYF. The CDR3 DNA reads TGTGCCAGCAGCCCAAGGACTAGCGGATCCTACGAGCAGTACTTC.

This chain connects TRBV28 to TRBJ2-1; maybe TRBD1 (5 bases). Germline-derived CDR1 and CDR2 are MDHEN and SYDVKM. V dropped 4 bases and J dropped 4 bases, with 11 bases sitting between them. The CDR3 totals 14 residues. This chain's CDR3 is CASSSMTAYNEQFF. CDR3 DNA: TGTGCCAGCAGTTCAATGACAGCGTACAATGAGCAGTTCTTC. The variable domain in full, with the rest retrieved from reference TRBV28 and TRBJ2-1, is DVKVTQSSRYLVKRTGEKVFLECVQDMDHENMFWYRQDPGLGLRLIYFSYDVKMKEKGDIPEGYSVSREKKERFSLILESASTNQTSMYLCASSSMTAYNEQFFGPGTRLTVL.

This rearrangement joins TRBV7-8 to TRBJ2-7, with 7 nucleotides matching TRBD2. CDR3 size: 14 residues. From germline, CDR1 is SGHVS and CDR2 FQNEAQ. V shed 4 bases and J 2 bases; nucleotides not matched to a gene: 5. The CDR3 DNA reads TGTGCCAGCAGCTCCCAAGCGGGACCCTACGAGCAGTACTTC. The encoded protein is CASSSQAGPYEQYF.

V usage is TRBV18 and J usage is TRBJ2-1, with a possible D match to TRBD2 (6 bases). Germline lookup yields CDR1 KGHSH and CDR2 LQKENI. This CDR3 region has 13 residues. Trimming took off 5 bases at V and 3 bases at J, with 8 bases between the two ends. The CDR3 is CASSETSYNEQFF. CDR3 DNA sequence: TGTGCCAGCTCAGAGACTAGCTACAATGAGCAGTTCTTC. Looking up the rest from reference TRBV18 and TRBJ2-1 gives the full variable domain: NAGVMQNPRHLVRRRGQEARLRCSPMKGHSHVYWYRQLPEEGLKFMVYLQKENIIDESGMPKERFSAEFPKEGPSILRIQQVVRGDSAAYFCASSETSYNEQFFGPGTRLTVL.

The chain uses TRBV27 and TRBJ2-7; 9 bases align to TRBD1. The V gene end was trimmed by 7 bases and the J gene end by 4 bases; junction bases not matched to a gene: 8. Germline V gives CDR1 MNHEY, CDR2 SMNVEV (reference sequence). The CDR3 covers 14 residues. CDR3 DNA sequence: TGTGCCAGCAAAATAACAGGGGGCTTTTACGAGCAGTACTTC. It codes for CASKITGGFYEQYF.

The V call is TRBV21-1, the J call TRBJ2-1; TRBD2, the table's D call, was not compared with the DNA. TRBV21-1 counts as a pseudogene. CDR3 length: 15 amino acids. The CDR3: CASSPRLGGYNEQFF. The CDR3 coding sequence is TGTGCCAGCAGCCCACGCTTGGGGGGTTACAATGAGCAGTTCTTC.

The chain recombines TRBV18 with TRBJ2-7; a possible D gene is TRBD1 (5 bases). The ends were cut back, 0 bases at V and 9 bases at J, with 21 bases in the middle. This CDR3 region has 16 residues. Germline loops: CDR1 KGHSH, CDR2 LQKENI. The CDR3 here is CASSPPDSESVLGQYF. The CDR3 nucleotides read TGTGCCAGCTCACCACCCGACAGCGAGAGTGTTCTAGGGCAGTACTTC.

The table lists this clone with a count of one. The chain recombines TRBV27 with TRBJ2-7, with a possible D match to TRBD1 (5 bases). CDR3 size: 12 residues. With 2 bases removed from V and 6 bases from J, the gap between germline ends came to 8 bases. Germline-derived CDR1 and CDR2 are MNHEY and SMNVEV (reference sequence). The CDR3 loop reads CASSLRGLEQYF. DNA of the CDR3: TGTGCCAGCAGTTTAAGGGGTCTCGAGCAGTACTTC.

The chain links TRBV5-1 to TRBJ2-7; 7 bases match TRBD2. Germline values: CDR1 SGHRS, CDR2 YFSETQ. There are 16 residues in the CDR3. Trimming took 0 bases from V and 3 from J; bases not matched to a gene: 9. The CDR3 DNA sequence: TGCGCCAGCAGCTTGGAGGAGTCGCGGGAGAGCTACGAGCAGTACTTC. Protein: CASSLEESRESYEQYF.

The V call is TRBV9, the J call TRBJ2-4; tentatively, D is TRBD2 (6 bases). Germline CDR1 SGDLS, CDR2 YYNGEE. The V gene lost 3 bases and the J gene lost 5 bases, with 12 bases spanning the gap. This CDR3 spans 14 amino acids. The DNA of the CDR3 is TGTGCCAGCAGCGCGCCTAGCGCAGAAAACATTCAGTACTTC. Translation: CASSAPSAENIQYF.

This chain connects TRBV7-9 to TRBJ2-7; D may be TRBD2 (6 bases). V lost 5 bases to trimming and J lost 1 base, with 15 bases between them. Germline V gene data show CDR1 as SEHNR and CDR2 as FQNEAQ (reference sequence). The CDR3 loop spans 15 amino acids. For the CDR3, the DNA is TGTGCCAGCAGCCAAACGGGACTCTCATCCTACGAGCAGTACTTC. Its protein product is CASSQTGLSSYEQYF.

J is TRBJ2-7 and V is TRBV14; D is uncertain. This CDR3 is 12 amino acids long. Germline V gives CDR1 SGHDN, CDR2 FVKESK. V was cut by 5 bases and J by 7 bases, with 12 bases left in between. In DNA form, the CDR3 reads TGTGCCAGCAGCTTCTCCCCTTGGGAGCAGTACTTC. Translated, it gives CASSFSPWEQYF. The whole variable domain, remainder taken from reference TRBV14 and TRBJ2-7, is EAGVTQFPSHSVIEKGQTVTLRCDPISGHDNLYWYRRVMGKEIKFLLHFVKESKQDESGMPNNRFLAERTGGTYSTLKVQPAELEDSGVYFCASSFSPWEQYFGPGTRLTVT.

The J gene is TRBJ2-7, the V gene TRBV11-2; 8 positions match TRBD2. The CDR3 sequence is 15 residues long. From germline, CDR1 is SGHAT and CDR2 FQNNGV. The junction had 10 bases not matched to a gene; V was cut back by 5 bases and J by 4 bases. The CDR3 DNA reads TGTGCCAGCAGCCGTGGACTAGCTTCGGGATACGAGCAGTACTTC. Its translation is CASSRGLASGYEQYF.